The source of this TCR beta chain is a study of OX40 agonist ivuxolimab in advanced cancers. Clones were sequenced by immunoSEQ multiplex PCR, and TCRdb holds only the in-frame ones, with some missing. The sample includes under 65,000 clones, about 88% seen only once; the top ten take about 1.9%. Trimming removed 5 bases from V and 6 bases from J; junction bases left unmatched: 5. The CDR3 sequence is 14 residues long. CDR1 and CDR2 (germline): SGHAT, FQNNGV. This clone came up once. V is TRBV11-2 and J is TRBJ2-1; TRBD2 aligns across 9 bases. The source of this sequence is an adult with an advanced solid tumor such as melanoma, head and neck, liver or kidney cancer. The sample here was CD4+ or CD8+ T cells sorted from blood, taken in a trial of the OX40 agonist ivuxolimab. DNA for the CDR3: TGTGCCAGCAGCCGTAGCGGGAGTTCCAATGAGCAGTTCTTC. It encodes CASSRSGSSNEQFF.